Listed below are T cell receptor beta chains from one sample, sequenced in a study of tumor-infiltrating lymphocytes in primary liver carcinoma. Each CDR3 protein gets one entry after TCRdb re-called the multiplex PCR reads with MiXCR. Of 40,000 or so distinct CDR3 sequences listed, 60% to 80% were seen once; the top ten hold around 40%. The specimen was tumor-adjacent normal liver tissue. All receptors derive from a woman in her thirties with primary liver carcinoma and hepatitis B virus infection. Both conserved end residues are part of each CDR3. Each record gives: clone size, V gene, J gene, D gene, CDR3 length, CDR3 protein, CDR3 DNA. D genes are given only for firm matches. Size tells how often a clone was seen (once, few, many) or the class of an expanded clone, and some rows leave it out.

NA	TRBV5-8	TRBJ2-6	NA	16	CASTTTSFSGANVLTF	TGTGCCAGTACCACGACGAGCTTCTCTGGGGCCAACGTCCTGACTTTC
NA	TRBV6-2/TRBV6-3	TRBJ1-2	NA	15	CASTYSPGRTYGYTF	TGTGCCAGCACTTACTCGCCTGGGAGGACCTATGGCTACACCTTC
many	TRBV11-2	TRBJ2-3	NA	13	CASSLDRGDTQYF	TGTGCCAGCAGCTTAGATCGAGGAGATACGCAGTATTTT
NA	TRBV4-1	TRBJ2-4	NA	16	CASSPEINRDKSKWYF	TGCGCCAGCAGCCCAGAGATAAATAGGGACAAGAGCAAGTGGTACTTC
NA	TRBV11-2	TRBJ1-2	TRBD1	15	CASSFGQGRGGGYTF	TGTGCCAGCAGCTTTGGACAGGGGAGGGGTGGAGGCTACACCTTC
once	TRBV6-5	TRBJ1-1	NA	13	CATILTGGTEAFF	TGTGCCACCATTTTGACGGGAGGGACTGAAGCCTTCTTT
NA	TRBV5-5	TRBJ1-1	TRBD1	14	CASSLWTGVTEAFF	TGTGCCAGCAGCTTGTGGACAGGGGTCACTGAAGCCTTCTTT
large	TRBV11-2	TRBJ2-3	NA	16	CASSRRGGLSTDTQYF	TGTGCCAGCAGTCGCAGGGGGGGCCTAAGCACAGATACGCAGTATTTT
few	TRBV18	TRBJ2-3	NA	13	CASSPRDTDTQYF	TGTGCCAGCTCACCCCGGGACACAGATACGCAGTATTTT
NA	TRBV11-2	TRBJ1-1	NA	10	CASSPTEAFF	TGTGCCAGCAGCCCCACAGAAGCTTTCTTT
NA	TRBV5-6	TRBJ1-4	NA	14	CASSLAWLNEKLFF	TGTGCCAGCAGTTTGGCTTGGCTGAATGAAAAACTGTTCTTT
NA	TRBV5-1	TRBJ2-2	NA	17	CASNRGGGASNTGELFF	TGCGCCAGTAACCGAGGAGGGGGGGCGTCGAACACCGGGGAGCTGTTTTTT
NA	TRBV4-3	TRBJ2-6	NA	17	CAGSHADLGSGANVLTF	TGCGCCGGCAGCCACGCCGATCTCGGCTCAGGGGCCAACGTCCTGACTTTC
NA	TRBV9	TRBJ2-7	NA	15	CASSATGTENYERYF	TGTGCCAGCAGCGCGACCGGGACTGAAAACTACGAGCGGTACTTC
few	TRBV5-6	TRBJ2-2	NA	15	CSRSLAPRVTGELFF	TGTTCCAGGAGCTTGGCACCCAGAGTCACCGGGGAGCTGTTCTTT
NA	TRBV10-1	TRBJ2-3	TRBD2	15	CTSSGASGKSDTQYF	TGCACCAGCAGTGGGGCTAGCGGGAAGTCAGATACGCAGTATTTT
NA	TRBV10-2	TRBJ2-7	TRBD1	14	CASSDWVRGYKRYF	TGCGCCAGCAGTGACTGGGTCAGGGGGTACAAGCGGTACTTC
NA	TRBV11-2	TRBJ2-5	TRBD1	16	CASSFQEGTGEETQHF	TGTGCCAGCAGCTTCCAGGAGGGGACAGGGGAAGAGACCCAGCACTTC
NA	TRBV20-1	TRBJ2-7	TRBD2	14	CSAREGRGGYEQYF	TGCAGTGCTAGAGAAGGGCGGGGGGGGTACGAGCAGTACTTC
NA	TRBV12-3/TRBV12-4	TRBJ2-5	NA	13	CASSLRYLETQYF	TGTGCCAGCAGCCTCAGGTACCTAGAGACCCAGTATTTC
NA	TRBV30	TRBJ2-3	NA	13	CAWSVHGRDAQYF	TGTGCCTGGAGTGTACATGGTCGGGACGCGCAGTATTTT
NA	TRBV12-3/TRBV12-4	TRBJ2-3	NA	13	CVSTELATDTQYF	TGTGTCAGCACGGAGCTAGCCACAGATACGCAGTATTTT
NA	TRBV14	TRBJ2-1	NA	15	CASSQRQTPYNVQFF	TGTGCCAGCAGCCAGCGACAGACCCCCTACAATGTACAGTTCTTC
NA	TRBV11-3	TRBJ2-3	NA	11	CANRFTDTLYF	TGTGCCAACAGGTTCACAGATACGCTGTATTTT
many	TRBV13	TRBJ2-5	NA	14	CASSSDRRRETQYF	TGTGCCAGCAGCTCGGATCGGAGAAGAGAGACCCAGTACTTC
many	TRBV6-1	TRBJ2-3	TRBD2	16	CASSGRIAGGADTQYF	TGTGCCAGCAGTGGAAGGATAGCGGGAGGAGCAGATACGCAGTATTTT
NA	TRBV6-2/TRBV6-3	TRBJ2-5	NA	15	CDSWLLPGTQETQYF	TGTGACAGCTGGCTCCTACCGGGAACCCAAGAGACTCAGTACTTC
few	TRBV11-2	TRBJ2-1	NA	11	CASSPGGEQFF	TGTGCCAGCAGCCCCGGTGGTGAGCAGTTCTTC
NA	TRBV14	TRBJ2-3	NA	17	CASSQDAGRGVRLMQYF	TGTGCTAGCAGCCAAGATGCCGGAAGGGGAGTTCGGTTGATGCAGTATTTT
NA	TRBV12-3/TRBV12-4	TRBJ2-2	TRBD2	15	CASSSPGLHTGKLFF	TGTGCCAGCAGTTCGCCGGGACTACACACGGGGAAGCTGTTTTTT
NA	TRBV7-8	TRBJ2-7	NA	14	CARKTKEASYEQYF	TGTGCCAGAAAAACTAAAGAGGCTAGCTACGAACAGTACTTC
few	TRBV7-8	TRBJ2-7	NA	14	CAGSLRTYDGEQYF	TGCGCCGGCAGCTTGCGGACATATGACGGGGAGCAGTACTTC
NA	TRBV6-5	TRBJ2-6	NA	17	CAGSYDGRPTGANVLTF	TGTGCCGGCAGTTATGATGGCCGCCCTACTGGGGCCAACGTCCTGACTTTC
NA	TRBV12-3/TRBV12-4	TRBJ2-5	NA	15	CASSTYTGIEETQYF	TGTGCCAGCAGCACCTACACCGGCATCGAAGAGACCCAGTACTTC
NA	TRBV12-3/TRBV12-4	TRBJ2-7	TRBD2	15	CASSVSGGRAYEQYF	TGTGCCAGTAGTGTCTCCGGGGGGAGGGCCTACGAGCAGTACTTC
once	TRBV11-3	TRBJ2-2	NA	13	CARSSTGTGNLFF	TGTGCCAGAAGCTCCACAGGGACCGGGAACCTGTTTTTT
many	TRBV28	TRBJ2-5	NA	13	CASRLQGRETQYF	TGTGCCAGCAGGCTACAGGGCCGAGAGACCCAGTACTTC
NA	TRBV12-3/TRBV12-4	TRBJ1-1	NA	14	CANRPASMNTVAFF	TGTGCCAACAGACCTGCATCAATGAACACTGTAGCTTTCTTT
NA	TRBV6-5	TRBJ2-1	NA	14	CASTPGLTVNEQFF	TGTGCCAGCACCCCTGGACTAACCGTCAATGAGCAGTTCTTC
NA	TRBV10-3	TRBJ1-3	NA	14	CAVSESVSGNAIYF	TGTGCCGTCAGTGAATCAGTTTCTGGAAACGCCATATATTTT
NA	TRBV11-3	TRBJ2-1	NA	13	CASSLDGSDKEFF	TGTGCCAGCAGCTTAGACGGGAGCGATAAGGAGTTCTTC
NA	TRBV6-2/TRBV6-3	TRBJ2-2	NA	15	CATSSTRKNTGELFF	TGTGCCACCTCGTCGACAAGGAAAAACACCGGGGAGCTGTTTTTT
NA	TRBV11-3	TRBJ2-2	TRBD2	20	CTSSLRRTSWRAGKGRELFF	TGTACCAGCAGCTTACGCCGGACTAGCTGGAGGGCCGGAAAGGGCAGGGAGCTGTTTTTT
many	TRBV28	TRBJ2-2	NA	15	CASSFPRVNTGELFF	TGTGCCAGCAGTTTTCCCAGAGTTAACACCGGGGAGCTGTTTTTT
NA	TRBV7-8	TRBJ2-7	NA	14	CARSALLLSSEQYF	TGTGCCAGGAGCGCCCTCCTGTTGTCATCCGAGCAGTACTTC
NA	TRBV6-2/TRBV6-3	TRBJ1-1	NA	13	CASSHRENTEAFF	TGTGCCAGCAGTCATAGAGAGAACACTGAAGCTTTCTTT
NA	TRBV6-5	TRBJ2-7	TRBD1	14	CVSSYSGQGDEQYF	TGTGTCAGCAGTTACTCAGGGCAGGGGGACGAGCAGTACTTC
few	TRBV11-2	TRBJ1-1	TRBD1	13	CTSSLGQNTEAFF	TGTACCAGTAGCTTGGGACAGAACACAGAAGCTTTCTTT
NA	TRBV11-2	TRBJ2-7	TRBD2	13	CASVRSSGYEQYF	TGTGCCAGCGTCCGGTCTAGCGGGTACGAGCAGTACTTC
NA	TRBV12-3/TRBV12-4	TRBJ2-1	TRBD2	15	CASNYAVGGYNEQFF	TGTGCCAGCAATTACGCTGTGGGAGGGTACAATGAGCAGTTCTTC
NA	TRBV11-2	TRBJ2-7	NA	14	CASNRTGPSYEQYF	TGTGCCAGCAACAGGACGGGTCCTTCCTACGAGCAGTACTTC
NA	TRBV7-9	TRBJ2-3	TRBD2	17	CASSPGLVGGLTDMQYF	TGTGCCAGCAGCCCGGGACTAGTGGGAGGCCTCACAGATATGCAGTATTTT
NA	TRBV12-3/TRBV12-4	TRBJ2-5	NA	17	CPSSLGAGLRGKETQYF	TGTCCCAGCAGTTTAGGGGCGGGACTGCGGGGAAAAGAGACTCAGTACTTC